The TCR beta chain under discussion was sequenced for a study of beta chain features in type 1 diabetes. Study-wide results and caveats: Type 1 diabetes patients had TCRB CDR3s that were shorter (moderately but significantly so) in all four CD4+ subsets.

The CDR3 covers 11 residues. CDR1 is DFQATT and CDR2 is SNEGSKA in the germline V gene (reference sequence). Cells sorted by CD45RO/CCR7/CD25/CD127/CD95/CD27 comprised CD4+ naive, central memory, regulatory and stem cell-like memory cells. The entirety of the isolated RNA underwent reverse transcription, so expressed TCRB transcripts were sequenced. Produced via immunoSEQ multiplex PCR; TCRdb's table is partial and in-frame only. The table lists roughly 150,000 clones, less than 9.5% of them singletons, with approximately 0.93% in the top ten. Of note for this clone: Its antigen is as yet unknown.

This receptor was identified in a woman aged 40 to 50 with type 1 diabetes. The chain employs TRBV20-1 and TRBJ1-2; 11 nucleotides line up with TRBD1. The sequenced material came from central memory CD4+ T cells from blood. The CDR3 region is CGGTGGRGYTF. The DNA of the CDR3 is TGCGGAGGGACAGGGGGACGTGGCTACACCTTC.